What follows is one T cell receptor beta chain and its context. In its sample, this clonotype was seen a few times. Its specific antigen is unknown. The sample holds no much larger clone one base away, and base qualities are not on file. The time point label, read with the paper, signifies: patch test 3, about 24 weeks after DPC sensitization. Sample treatment or condition, as interpreted from the label and publication: therapeutic diphenylcyclopropenone sensitization with weekly scalp DPC. At each patch-test visit, blood was drawn before the patch test was applied. Eligible patients were aged 18 to 70, diagnosed with alopecia, deemed suitable for DPC therapy, and excluded if pregnant. Total RNA was isolated from unfractionated whole blood collected in Tempus Blood RNA tubes. These data originate in a study of human T cells and chemical hapten exposure (dated by TCRdb to the early 2020s). Broadly, across the study: For sensitization, 2% DPC in acetone was applied to an approximately 2 cm by approximately 2 cm area of upper inner arm skin. Patch testing was performed on the upper back with Finn chambers containing 0.01% DPC, and the patch tests were scored after 6 days according to International Contact Dermatitis Research Group standards. Patients additionally received weekly therapeutic DPC doses to the scalp throughout the roughly 26-week study period. Peripheral blood TCR repertoire changes were tracked in vivo in alopecia patients during primary and secondary sensitization to the hapten diphenylcyclopropenone (DPC). Most of the patients in the cohort were female, and the cohort covered alopecia areata with under or over 50% scalp involvement, alopecia totalis and alopecia universalis. The libraries were sequenced as a pool, and the TCR yield per sample differed mostly because of small variations in library volumes within the pool. Blood samples were taken from patients before sensitization (week 0) and at 2, 6 and about 24 weeks after DPC sensitization. Twenty-nine alopecia patients gave blood for TCR sequencing at one to four time points (pre-sensitization, 2, 6 and 24 weeks).

Beyond this particular receptor, the publication reports: After repeated subsampling, changes were observed in the strength of the expansion versus patch-test correlation and in the threshold at which the correlation became significant. DPC sensitization did not change how many TCRs were above 1 in 1000 frequency, and no evidence was found of alterations in global repertoire structure. The number of PT1 expanded TCRs positively correlated with patch test score, significant at thresholds 8, 16 and 32 but not 4. Expanded TCRs formed significantly more large CDR3 similarity clusters than pre-sensitization or healthy control sets, consistent with antigen-driven responses. Because all patients had alopecia, a presumed autoimmune disease, the immune response of the patients might differ from that of healthy individuals.

The library relied on RACE. This sample was sequenced with a NextSeq 500. During library preparation, unique molecular identifiers were attached to individual cDNA molecules so that TCRs could be counted quantitatively and reproducibly. Both TCR alpha and TCR beta chains were sequenced from each blood RNA sample. Per the original workflow: A median of around 96,000 TCRs per sample was observed, with a range of roughly 23,224 to 700,000. V, J and CDR3 annotation of the TCR reads was carried out using the Decombinator software suite. Every sample was subsampled to the same number of TCRs (28,000) for the PS versus PT1 abundance plots. Expanded TCRs were defined as absent before sensitization and observed at least eight times at the 2-week time point. TCRdb trimmed the raw reads at Q25, called clones with MiXCR and kept productive beta chains. CDR3 protein sequences are deduplicated, and each keeps its most common genes and DNA. TCRdb, not the original authors, processed these V and J calls. In all, the sample holds 210,000 or so distinct CDR3 sequences, and about 22% of those were seen once. Around 2.5% of the sample is in the top ten clones.

Sequencing was performed on whole blood, taken in connection with sensitization to the hapten diphenylcyclopropenone (DPC). This receptor was identified in a woman aged 40-49 years with alopecia areata. Some clones in this sample may be carry-over from other donors' samples.

The CDR3 has the sequence CASTHLIGIVPSYEQYF. The nucleotide sequence reads TGTGCCAGCACCCATTTGATCGGGATCGTCCCCTCCTACGAGCAGTACTTC. The chain is encoded by TRBV12-3 or TRBV12-4 joined to TRBJ2-7; TRBD2 might be the D gene, on 5 matching bases. Trimming takes 7 bases from V and 0 bases from J, and the germline ends sit 22 bases apart. The CDR3 goes from the cysteine to the phenylalanine over 17 residues. CDR3 DNA is the only sequence kept; it has 51 bases, read in frame from the first base.